Presented here are 21 T cell receptor beta chains from one specimen sequenced in a study of T cell repertoires in cytomegalovirus infection. Their specific antigens are unknown. TCRdb fed the reads into MiXCR, producing one record per CDR3 protein. The sample yields hundreds of thousands of distinct CDR3 sequences, roughly 29% seen once. Sequencing was performed on cultured PBMCs, taken from culture after CMV antigen stimulation. Receptors were obtained from a human donor in good health (CMV status not recorded). Some clones in this sample may be carry-over from other donors' samples.

This clonotype was seen a few times. This chain connects TRBV20-1 to TRBJ1-1; a weak D match, TRBD1 (6 bases). The CDR3 length is 14 residues. Germline CDR1 DFQATT, CDR2 SNEGSKA (reference sequence). V was trimmed by 3 bases and J by 0 bases, leaving 11 bases between them. DNA for the CDR3: TGCAGTGCTAGCCCGGGGGGCGTGAACACTGAAGCTTTCTTT. Amino acid sequence: CSASPGGVNTEAFF.

This clonotype was counted only a few times. V and J are TRBV27 and TRBJ1-2, with 8 bases lining up with TRBD1. The CDR3 contains 16 residues. Germline V gene sequence: CDR1 MNHEY, CDR2 SMNVEV (reference sequence). J gave up 2 bases and V 2 bases, and 7 bases lay outside the gene matches. CDR3: CASSLQQGGFNYGYTF. In DNA form, the CDR3 reads TGTGCCAGCAGTTTACAACAGGGGGGGTTCAACTATGGCTACACCTTC.

The chain carries TRBV25-1 and TRBJ2-3; 8 bases line up with TRBD2. The J segment lost 5 bases and the V segment lost 3 bases, leaving 13 bases of the junction unmatched. This CDR3 has 17 amino acids. CDR1 is MGHDK and CDR2 is SYGVNS in the germline V gene. The CDR3 spells CASSDSTSGGFIDTQYF. The CDR3 bases are TGTGCCAGCAGTGATTCTACCAGCGGGGGATTTATAGATACGCAGTATTTT.

The V call is TRBV12-3 or TRBV12-4, the J call TRBJ1-2; maybe TRBD1 (5 bases). The CDR3 spans 13 residues. V lost 6 bases, J lost 5 bases, and 13 bases lay in between. The DNA for the CDR3 is TGTGCCAGCAGCCAACAGGTCGGGTATGGCTACACCTTC. It specifies CASSQQVGYGYTF.

The rearrangement uses TRBV12-3 or TRBV12-4 and TRBJ1-5; TRBD1 aligns across 8 bases. V lost 0 bases and J lost 7; bases outside the gene matches: 8. The CDR3 loop spans 16 amino acids. The CDR3 region is CASSLANRGAGQPQHF. CDR3 DNA: TGTGCCAGCAGTTTAGCGAACAGGGGGGCCGGACAGCCCCAGCATTTT.

This chain's CDR3 is CASSGRTGFGDTQYF. The CDR3 nucleotides read TGTGCCAGCAGTGGGAGGACAGGGTTTGGGGATACGCAGTATTTT. This rearrangement joins TRBV25-1 to TRBJ2-3; the match to TRBD1 covers 8 bases. The CDR3 covers 15 residues. Germline V gene sequence: CDR1 MGHDK, CDR2 SYGVNS. With V trimmed by 4 bases and J by 6 bases, 9 bases remained unmatched. Variable domain in full (rest from reference TRBV25-1 and TRBJ2-3): EADIYQTPRYLVIGTGKKITLECSQTMGHDKMYWYQQDPGMELHLIHYSYGVNSTEKGDLSSESTVSRIRTEHFPLTLESARPSHTSQYLCASSGRTGFGDTQYFGPGTRLTVL.

This clonotype appeared many times. V gene TRBV19 combines with J gene TRBJ1-5, with D unresolved. The CDR3 has 14 residues. The V end was cut by 4 bases, the J end by 0 bases, with 7 bases between. The germline gives CDR1 LNHDA, CDR2 SQIVND (reference sequence). Here the CDR3 DNA reads TGTGCCAGTAGTAGAAGATATAGCAATCAGCCCCAGCATTTT. Its translation: CASSRRYSNQPQHF. Based on the CDR3 plus reference TRBV19 and TRBJ1-5, the full variable domain is DGGITQSPKYLFRKEGQNVTLSCEQNLNHDAMYWYRQDPGQGLRLIYYSQIVNDFQKGDIAEGYSVSREKKESFPLTVTSAQKNPTAFYLCASSRRYSNQPQHFGDGTRLSIL.

The V gene is TRBV12-3 or TRBV12-4, the J gene TRBJ2-7; tentatively, D is TRBD1 (6 bases). There are 15 residues in the CDR3. V gave up 4 bases and J gave up 2 bases, with 15 bases separating them. CDR3 bases: TGTGCCAGCAGTTCAGACACAGGGTTCCCCTACGAGCAGTACTTC. Protein: CASSSDTGFPYEQYF.

The chain carries TRBV6-6 and TRBJ2-1, with TRBD1 identical over 7 bases. The trim removed 8 bases at V and 9 bases at J, leaving 10 bases unmatched. CDR1 and CDR2 from the germline V gene are MNHNY and SVGAGI (reference sequence). The CDR3 length is 13 residues. The CDR3 region is CASAVTGIGEQFF. The CDR3 coding sequence is TGTGCCAGCGCCGTGACAGGGATTGGTGAGCAGTTCTTC.

This clonotype was detected only a few times. V gene TRBV19 combines with J gene TRBJ1-5; TRBD1 agrees at 8 bases. With V trimmed by 3 bases and J by 0 bases, 13 bases remained unmatched. Germline assignment: CDR1 LNHDA and CDR2 SQIVND (reference sequence). The CDR3 runs 19 residues. CDR3 region: CASSIPTGGPRYSNQPQHF. In DNA, the CDR3 is TGTGCCAGTAGTATCCCAACAGGGGGACCTCGTTATAGCAATCAGCCCCAGCATTTT.

Worth noting for this clonotype: The CDR3 end shows no conserved phenylalanine or tryptophan, and so a read error is likely. The chain recombines TRBV12-3 or TRBV12-4 with TRBJ1-2; D remains ambiguous. V was pared by 0 bases and J by 0 bases, with 11 bases between. The CDR3 is 16 amino acids. CDR3 bases: TGTGCCAGCAGTTTAGCGACCGGTTTCCCTAACTATGGCTACACCTCC. Translating gives CASSLATGFPNYGYTS.

This clonotype was recorded many times. The J gene is TRBJ2-5, the V gene TRBV7-2; 7 nucleotides match TRBD1. CDR3 length: 14 residues. V lost 4 bases to trimming and J lost 5 bases; unmatched junction nucleotides: 7. Germline loops: CDR1 SGHTA, CDR2 FQGNSA. CDR3 in amino acids: CASSSMTGFETQYF. In DNA form, the CDR3 reads TGTGCCAGCAGCTCCATGACAGGGTTCGAGACCCAGTACTTC.

This clonotype was seen only a few times. The chain is built from TRBV6-6 and TRBJ2-5, with a tentative D call TRBD2 (5 bases). CDR3 size: 14 residues. V gave up 4 bases and J gave up 3 bases, with 12 bases separating them. The germline gives CDR1 MNHNY, CDR2 SVGAGI (reference sequence). CDR3 sequence (DNA): TGTGCCAGCAGTTTTCCAGGACTCGAAGAGACCCAGTACTTC. This codes for CASSFPGLEETQYF.

This clonotype was detected a few times. The chain employs TRBV2 and TRBJ2-2; 9 positions match TRBD2. With 5 bases clipped from V and 0 bases from J, the junction kept 4 bases outside the gene matches. In germline, CDR1 is SNHLY, CDR2 FYNNEI. The length of the CDR3 is 16 residues. CDR3 loop: CASSRTSATNTGELFF. The CDR3 DNA reads TGTGCCAGCAGTCGGACTAGCGCGACGAACACCGGGGAGCTGTTTTTT.

The chain recombines TRBV5-1 with TRBJ1-5; possible D gene TRBD1, 6 bases. Trimming took off 1 base at V and 0 bases at J, with 8 bases between the two ends. The germline V gene has CDR1 SGHRS and CDR2 YFSETQ. The CDR3 runs to 15 residues. Here the CDR3 DNA reads TGCGCCAGCAGCTTGAAGACAGGTAGCAATCAGCCCCAGCATTTT. Translation gives CASSLKTGSNQPQHF.

The chain is built from TRBV7-2 and TRBJ2-1; 7 bases fit TRBD1. V was clipped by 5 bases and J by 3 bases; unmatched bases: 7. The CDR3 loop spans 15 amino acids. CDR1 and CDR2 from the germline V gene are SGHTA and FQGNSA. The DNA for the CDR3 is TGTGCCAGCAGCCCCAGGGACAGTCGCTACAATGAGCAGTTCTTC. Translating gives CASSPRDSRYNEQFF.

This clonotype has just a few counts. The chain couples TRBV19 to TRBJ2-5; maybe TRBD1 (5 bases). V was clipped by 7 bases and J by 2 bases, with 17 bases between them. The CDR3 covers 15 residues. Germline-derived CDR1 and CDR2 are LNHDA and SQIVND (reference sequence). CDR3 sequence: CASTPGTGAQETQYF. The DNA for the CDR3 is TGTGCCAGTACCCCTGGTACAGGCGCTCAAGAGACCCAGTACTTC.

The CDR3 loop is CASSYDRRLFF. The DNA of the CDR3 is TGTGCCAGCAGTTATGACAGACGACTGTTTTTT. The chain is built from TRBV6-2 or TRBV6-3 and TRBJ1-4; D is possibly TRBD1 (5 bases). The CDR3 length is 11 residues. Trimming pared 3 bases from V and 13 bases from J, leaving 9 bases between. Germline lookup yields CDR1 MNHEY and CDR2 SVGEGT.

This clonotype was recorded a few times. The V gene is TRBV6-2 or TRBV6-3, the J gene TRBJ2-1; TRBD2 aligns across 13 bases. From germline, CDR1 is MNHEY and CDR2 SVGEGT. The V segment lost 7 bases and the J segment 2 bases; nucleotides outside the gene matches: 8. The CDR3 totals 17 residues. CDR3 in amino acids: CASIDRGLAGPYNEQFF. The CDR3 nucleotides are TGTGCCAGCATCGACAGGGGACTAGCGGGACCCTACAATGAGCAGTTCTTC.

The J gene is TRBJ2-1, the V gene TRBV24-1, with D hard to call. V shed 3 bases and J shed 10 bases, with 6 bases lying between them. The CDR3 runs to 11 residues. CDR1 is KGHDR, CDR2 SFDVKD, per germline. CDR3: CATSDRSEQFF. In DNA, the CDR3 is TGTGCCACCAGTGATCGGTCAGAGCAGTTCTTC.

This clonotype was counted between two and nine times. V gene TRBV7-8 combines with J gene TRBJ2-2; perhaps TRBD2 as D (5 bases). Germline loops: CDR1 SGHVS, CDR2 FQNEAQ. V gave up 5 bases and J gave up 0 bases, with 13 bases separating them. The CDR3 contains 16 residues. The CDR3 DNA is TGTGCCAGCAGCCGTCCGAGGGTCTCGAACACCGGGGAGCTGTTTTTT. Amino acid sequence: CASSRPRVSNTGELFF. Full variable domain (remainder filled in from reference TRBV7-8 and TRBJ2-2): GAGVSQSPRYKVAKRGQDVALRCDPISGHVSLFWYQQALGQGPEFLTYFQNEAQLDKSGLPSDRFFAERPEGSVSTLKIQRTQQEDSAVYLCASSRPRVSNTGELFFGEGSRLTVL.